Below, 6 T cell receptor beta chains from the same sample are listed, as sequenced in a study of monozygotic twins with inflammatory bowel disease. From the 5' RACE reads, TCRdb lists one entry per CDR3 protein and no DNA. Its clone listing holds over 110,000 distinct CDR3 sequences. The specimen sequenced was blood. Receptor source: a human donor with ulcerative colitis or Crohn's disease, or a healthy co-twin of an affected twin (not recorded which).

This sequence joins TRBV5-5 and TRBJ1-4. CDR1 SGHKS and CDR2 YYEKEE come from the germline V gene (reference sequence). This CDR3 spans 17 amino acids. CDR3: CASSLATGRVPNEKLFF.

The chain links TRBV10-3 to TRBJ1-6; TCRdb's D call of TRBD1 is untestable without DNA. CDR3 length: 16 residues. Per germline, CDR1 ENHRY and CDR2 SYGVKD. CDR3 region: CAISDPRQGINSPLHF.

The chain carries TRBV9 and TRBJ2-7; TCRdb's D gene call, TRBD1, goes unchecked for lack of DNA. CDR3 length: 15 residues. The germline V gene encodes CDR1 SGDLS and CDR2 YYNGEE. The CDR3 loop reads CASSPSTGHYYEQYF.

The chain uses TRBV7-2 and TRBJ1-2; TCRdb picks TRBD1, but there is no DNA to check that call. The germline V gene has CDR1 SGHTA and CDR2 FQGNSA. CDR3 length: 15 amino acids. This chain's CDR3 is CASSDRDRGGYGYTF.

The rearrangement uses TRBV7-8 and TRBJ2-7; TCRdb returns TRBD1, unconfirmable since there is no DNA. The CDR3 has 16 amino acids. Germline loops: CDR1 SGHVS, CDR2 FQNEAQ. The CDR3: CASSSLGNRRGYEQYF.

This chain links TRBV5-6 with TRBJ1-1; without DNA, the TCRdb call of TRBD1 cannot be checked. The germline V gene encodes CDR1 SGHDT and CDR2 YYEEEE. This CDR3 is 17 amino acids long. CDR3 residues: CASSLPGGGGSGAEAFF.